The 30 T cell receptor beta chains listed next were all sequenced from one sample in a study of blood T cell repertoires in COVID-19. Profiled with immunoSEQ multiplex PCR; TCRdb holds only in-frame clones, not every one. The sample lists about 160,000 clones, around 84% seen once, with roughly 3% in the top ten. The specimen sequenced was peripheral blood. The receptors were sampled from a human donor with acute or convalescent COVID-19. The donor label of this sample is uncertain.

This chain uses TRBV7-9 with TRBJ1-6; D remains ambiguous. CDR3 length: 15 residues. V gave up 0 bases and J gave up 10 bases, with 13 bases separating them. Germline V gene lookup returns CDR1 SEHNR and CDR2 FQNEAQ (reference sequence). In DNA form, the CDR3 reads TGTGCCAGCAGCTTAGCGGATCCGGGGTGGTCACCCCTCCACTTT. This sequence encodes CASSLADPGWSPLHF. The variable domain in full, with the rest retrieved from reference TRBV7-9 and TRBJ1-6, is DTGVSQNPRHKITKRGQNVTFRCDPISEHNRLYWYRQTLGQGPEFLTYFQNEAQLEKSRLLSDRFSAERPKGSFSTLEIQRTEQGDSAMYLCASSLADPGWSPLHFGNGTRLTVT.

The chain links TRBV5-4 to TRBJ2-2, with 11 positions matching TRBD2. The CDR3 runs 16 residues. J lost 2 bases, V lost 4 bases, and 4 bases had no gene match. The germline CDR1 and CDR2 sequences are SGHNT and YYREEE (reference sequence). As DNA, the CDR3 is TGTGCCAGCAGCGATGGGACTAGCGGTAACACCGGGGAGCTGTTTTTT. Protein: CASSDGTSGNTGELFF.

The table lists this clone with a few counts. This sample includes further DNA sequences coding for the same CDR3. The chain carries TRBV7-9 and TRBJ1-1; perhaps TRBD1 as D (6 bases). CDR3 length: 13 amino acids. V was pared by 5 bases and J by 4 bases, with 11 bases between. The germline V gene encodes CDR1 SEHNR and CDR2 FQNEAQ (reference sequence). CDR3 amino acids: CASSARGFTEAFF. CDR3 nucleotides: TGTGCCAGCAGCGCCAGGGGCTTCACTGAAGCTTTCTTT.

This chain joins TRBV7-3 and TRBJ2-5; 14 bases align to TRBD2. Losses at the gene ends were 5 bases for V and 3 bases for J; bases not matched to a gene: 8. The CDR3 has 17 residues. The V gene's germline CDR1 is SGHTA and CDR2 FQGTGA. The CDR3 DNA sequence: TGTGCCAGCAGCCAACAGGGACTAGCGGGGGCAAAAGAGACCCAGTACTTC. Its translation: CASSQQGLAGAKETQYF.

This chain joins TRBV4-2 and TRBJ2-4, with D perhaps matching TRBD1 (5 bases). Germline V gene data show CDR1 as LGHNA and CDR2 as YNFKEQ. The length of the CDR3 is 14 residues. V was cut by 1 base and J by 6 bases, with 10 bases left in between. CDR3 DNA sequence: TGTGCCAGCAGCCAAGGCGGTCAGGGAAACATTCAGTACTTC. Translating it yields CASSQGGQGNIQYF.

A single count supports this clone. V is TRBV9 and J is TRBJ1-6, with TRBD1 matching 9 bases. Germline CDR1 SGDLS, CDR2 YYNGEE. There are 16 residues in the CDR3. V was pared by 2 bases and J by 7 bases, with 7 bases of the junction left unmatched. CDR3 protein: CASSVGQGIRNSPLHF. Here the CDR3 DNA reads TGTGCCAGCAGCGTTGGACAGGGGATTAGGAATTCACCCCTCCACTTT.

The CDR3 DNA reads TGTGCCATCAGTGATCAAGGCGGGACTCAAGAGACCCAGTACTTC. Its protein product is CAISDQGGTQETQYF. V usage is TRBV10-3 and J usage is TRBJ2-5; D is perhaps TRBD2 (6 bases). Germline loops: CDR1 ENHRY, CDR2 SYGVKD. There are 15 residues in the CDR3. The ends were cut back, 3 bases at V and 2 bases at J, with 13 bases in the middle.

The chain recombines TRBV6-5 with TRBJ2-7, with D unclear. Germline CDR1 and CDR2: MNHEY and SVGAGI. The CDR3 covers 14 residues. The V end lost 0 bases, the J end lost 2 bases, and 8 bases lay between the germline ends. Here the CDR3 DNA reads TGTGCCAGCAGTTACTCGAGGTATGCCTACGAGCAGTACTTC. Amino acids: CASSYSRYAYEQYF.

The V call is TRBV3-1 (or the pseudogene TRBV3-2), the J call TRBJ1-5; no reliable D call. The CDR3 runs 17 residues. V gave up 4 bases and J gave up 9 bases, with 25 bases separating them. Looked up from germline, CDR1 is LGHDT and CDR2 is YNNKEL (reference sequence). Here the CDR3 reads CASSPSDPRGIKGPQHF. Here the CDR3 DNA reads TGTGCCAGCAGCCCATCCGATCCGCGGGGAATTAAGGGGCCCCAGCATTTT.

The gene calls are TRBV29-1 and TRBJ2-7, with 10 bases fitting TRBD1. Per the germline V gene, CDR1 is SQVTM and CDR2 is ANQGSEA. V shed 3 bases and J 2 bases; nucleotides not matched to a gene: 4. This CDR3 is 14 amino acids long. This chain's CDR3 is CSVEGQGPTYEQYF. DNA for the CDR3: TGCAGCGTTGAGGGACAGGGGCCAACCTACGAGCAGTACTTC.

The genes are TRBV2 and TRBJ1-3; TRBD1 agrees at 7 bases. V shed 6 bases and J 4 bases; nucleotides not matched to a gene: 3. CDR1 and CDR2 (germline): SNHLY, FYNNEI. This CDR3 region has 13 residues. The CDR3 protein is CASRGTAGNTIYF. The CDR3, as DNA: TGTGCCAGCAGAGGGACAGCCGGAAACACCATATATTTT.

The sample holds one count of this clone. CDR3 in DNA: TGCGCCAGCAGCTTAGGACAGGTCCCGACCGGGGAGCTGTTTTTT. Translated: CASSLGQVPTGELFF. The chain couples TRBV5-1 to TRBJ2-2; TRBD1 agrees at 7 bases. CDR3 length equals 15 residues. Germline lookup yields CDR1 SGHRS and CDR2 YFSETQ. The J segment lost 5 bases and the V segment lost 2 bases, leaving 6 bases of the junction unmatched. Full variable domain (outside the CDR3, taken from reference TRBV5-1 and TRBJ2-2): KAGVTQTPRYLIKTRGQQVTLSCSPISGHRSVSWYQQTPGQGLQFLFEYFSETQRNKGNFPGRFSGRQFSNSRSEMNVSTLELGDSALYLCASSLGQVPTGELFFGEGSRLTVL.

This clone was seen a single time. The rearrangement joins TRBV4-3 to TRBJ1-2, with 8 bases aligning to TRBD1. CDR3 length: 15 amino acids. After removal of 5 bases from V and 4 bases from J, the junction contained 9 bases not matched to a gene. CDR1 is LGHNA, CDR2 YSLEER, per germline. The CDR3 coding sequence is TGCGCCAGCAGCGCACTCCAGGGGGCGGGCTATGGCTACACCTTC. Its protein product is CASSALQGAGYGYTF.

The chain has TRBV6-2 or TRBV6-3 and TRBJ1-6, with 7 bases fitting TRBD1. CDR3 length: 13 amino acids. Germline assignment: CDR1 MNHEY and CDR2 SVGEGT. With V trimmed by 6 bases and J by 11 bases, 7 bases remained unmatched. The DNA for the CDR3 is TGTGCCAGCAGCCAGGGGGTCAGGACACCCCTCCACTTT. It translates to CASSQGVRTPLHF.

The chain joins TRBV27 to TRBJ2-5; 7 bases agree with TRBD2. V lost 4 bases and J lost 1; bases outside the gene matches: 3. This CDR3 is built from 14 residues. Germline V gene sequence: CDR1 MNHEY, CDR2 SMNVEV (reference sequence). In DNA form, the CDR3 reads TGTGCCAGCAGTTCATGGGGGGGCCAAGAGACCCAGTACTTC. The encoded protein is CASSSWGGQETQYF.

The chain links TRBV6-5 to TRBJ1-2, with D maybe TRBD1 (6 bases). The germline gives CDR1 MNHEY, CDR2 SVGAGI. V gave up 2 bases and J gave up 7 bases, with 14 bases separating them. The CDR3 is made up of 14 amino acids. Here the CDR3 DNA reads TGTGCCAGCAGTTACGCCGCAGGGGTCTCTGGCTACACCTTC. It yields the protein CASSYAAGVSGYTF.

A note on this clone: The same CDR3 is also encoded by other DNA sequences in this sample. The rearrangement links TRBV7-9 to TRBJ2-3, with 10 bases that match TRBD1. The V and J ends lost 5 bases and 1 base, in that order; junction bases with no gene match: 6. CDR3 size: 16 residues. CDR1 SEHNR and CDR2 FQNEAQ come from the germline V gene (reference sequence). The CDR3 loop is CASSLGDRGRTDTQYF. The CDR3 nucleotides read TGTGCCAGCAGCCTAGGGGACAGGGGCCGCACAGATACGCAGTATTTT.

The chain uses TRBV6-5 and TRBJ1-2; D is unresolved. Trimming shortened V by 2 bases and J by 7 bases, and 8 bases separated the two germline ends. Germline CDR1 is MNHEY and CDR2 is SVGAGI. This CDR3 has 12 amino acids. This CDR3 is CASSYLRGGYTF. As DNA, the CDR3 is TGTGCCAGCAGTTACCTCCGCGGTGGCTACACCTTC.

The chain combines TRBV19 with TRBJ1-6; D is perhaps TRBD1 (6 bases). The CDR3 is made up of 13 amino acids. The ends were cut back, 9 bases at V and 9 bases at J, with 15 bases in the middle. CDR1 and CDR2 (germline): LNHDA, SQIVND (reference sequence). The DNA for the CDR3 is TGTGCCAGCCAGACAGGTTCCAGTTCACCCCTCCACTTT. Translated: CASQTGSSSPLHF.

The rearrangement links TRBV5-1 to TRBJ2-1, with D uncertain. Trimming removed 5 bases from V and 5 bases from J, with 5 bases in between. The CDR3 spans 11 residues. Germline V gene lookup returns CDR1 SGHRS and CDR2 YFSETQ. The DNA of the CDR3 is TGCGCCAGCAGTTTAAACAATGAGCAGTTCTTC. This translates into CASSLNNEQFF.

CDR3 region: CASSPGTHRKSNYGYTF. The CDR3 bases are TGTGCCAGCTCACCCGGTACTCACAGGAAATCTAACTATGGCTACACCTTC. V is TRBV18 and J is TRBJ1-2, with D possibly matching TRBD1 (5 bases). This CDR3 has 17 amino acids. CDR1 KGHSH and CDR2 LQKENI come from the germline V gene. With 3 bases removed from V and 0 bases from J, the gap between germline ends came to 17 bases.

The chain uses TRBV5-8 and TRBJ1-1; D unclear. CDR3 length equals 15 residues. Trimming stripped 3 bases from V and 5 bases from J, with 17 bases between. Germline V gene data show CDR1 as SGHTS and CDR2 as YDEGEE. CDR3 sequence reads: CASSSLRVRETEAFF. The DNA for the CDR3 is TGTGCCAGCAGCTCGCTTCGGGTCCGGGAAACTGAAGCTTTCTTT.

CDR3 DNA: TGTGCCAGCAGCTTAACCAGGGCTGGAAACACCATATATTTT. Protein sequence: CASSLTRAGNTIYF. V and J are TRBV11-2 and TRBJ1-3; possible D gene TRBD1, 5 bases. CDR1 SGHAT and CDR2 FQNNGV come from the germline V gene. With 2 bases removed from V and 2 bases from J, the gap between germline ends came to 7 bases. CDR3 size: 14 residues.

The J gene is TRBJ2-7, the V gene TRBV19; 13 positions agree with TRBD2. Trimming at V came to 7 bases and at J to 5 bases, leaving 14 bases not matched to a gene. The CDR3 sequence is 17 residues long. Germline CDR1 and CDR2: LNHDA and SQIVND (reference sequence). The CDR3: CASKVTSGGAKYHEQYF. CDR3 nucleotide sequence: TGTGCCAGTAAAGTCACTAGCGGGGGGGCCAAATACCACGAGCAGTACTTC.

The J gene is TRBJ1-5, the V gene TRBV7-2, with 9 bases matching TRBD1. The length of the CDR3 is 17 residues. Germline trimming cut 3 bases from V and 1 base from J; bases unmatched to any gene: 7. CDR1 SGHTA and CDR2 FQGNSA come from the germline V gene. DNA of the CDR3: TGTGCCAGCAGCTTCCCCCGGGACAGGGAAAGCAATCAGCCCCAGCATTTT. Translated, it gives CASSFPRDRESNQPQHF.

The chain uses TRBV28 and TRBJ2-1, with TRBD1 matching over 7 bases. There are 15 residues in the CDR3. Looked up from germline, CDR1 is MDHEN and CDR2 is SYDVKM. With 5 bases clipped from V and 3 bases from J, the junction kept 7 bases outside the gene matches. The CDR3 here is CASSRTGALYNEQFF. CDR3 bases: TGTGCCAGCAGTCGAACAGGGGCCCTCTACAATGAGCAGTTCTTC.

V usage is TRBV5-1 and J usage is TRBJ1-2, with 7 positions matching TRBD1. The CDR3 is made up of 13 amino acids. Germline V gene lookup returns CDR1 SGHRS and CDR2 YFSETQ. V dropped 4 bases and J dropped 6; count of bases not matched to a gene: 6. In DNA, the CDR3 is TGCGCCAGCAGCGTACAGGGGACGGATGGCTACACCTTC. Protein: CASSVQGTDGYTF.

The V gene is TRBV30, the J gene TRBJ1-3; 9 positions match TRBD1. The CDR3 consists of 16 residues. Unmatched junction bases numbered 11, after V lost 5 bases and J lost 3 bases. Germline CDR1 and CDR2: GTSNPN and SVGIG (reference sequence). The CDR3 loop reads CAWAPGQGKGGNTIYF. The CDR3 DNA reads as TGTGCCTGGGCGCCGGGACAGGGCAAAGGTGGAAACACCATATATTTT.

This clone was seen a handful of times. The rearrangement links TRBV5-4 to TRBJ2-7; 8 bases line up with TRBD1. This CDR3 is built from 15 residues. After removal of 3 bases from V and 2 bases from J, the junction contained 7 bases not matched to a gene. CDR1 and CDR2 (germline): SGHNT, YYREEE (reference sequence). The CDR3 loop is CASSYRGSTPYEQYF. DNA of the CDR3: TGTGCCAGCAGCTACAGGGGGTCGACCCCCTACGAGCAGTACTTC.

The rearrangement uses TRBV5-8 and TRBJ1-1; 8 positions agree with TRBD1. Germline-derived CDR1 and CDR2 are SGHTS and YDEGEE. The CDR3 runs 14 residues. With 1 base clipped from V and 5 bases from J, the junction kept 4 bases outside the gene matches. The CDR3 region is CASSLRTGSTEAFF. In nucleotides, the CDR3 is TGTGCCAGCAGCTTGCGGACAGGGTCGACTGAAGCTTTCTTT.